The 5 T cell receptor beta chains given below trace back to one sample, sequenced in a study of technical replicates of blood from a few donors. The protocol was immunoSEQ multiplex PCR, while the TCRdb copy is restricted to in-frame clones and leaves out a portion. The sample shows tens of thousands of clones, 70% to 90% of them seen only once. Source material: PBMCs. Source of these receptors: a human donor in good health. Some clones in this sample may be carry-over from other donors' samples.

As concerns this clone: An end of the junction does not agree with germline; a read error may underlie this. The gene calls are TRBV10-3 and TRBJ2-7; a possible D gene is TRBD1 (6 bases). This CDR3 has 11 residues. Germline V gene data show CDR1 as ENHRY and CDR2 as SYGVKD. CDR3 amino acids: CAISESRGIDF. For the CDR3, the DNA is TGTGCCATCAGTGAGTCCAGGGGCATCGACTTC.

V and J are TRBV27 and TRBJ2-7; 7 positions agree with TRBD2. This CDR3 comprises 15 residues. V shed 11 bases and J 4 bases; nucleotides not matched to a gene: 17. Germline V gene lookup returns CDR1 MNHEY and CDR2 SMNVEV (reference sequence). CDR3 sequence (DNA): TGTGCCGGAGAGACTCAGGCTAGCGGAAATTACGAGCAGTACTTC. This codes for CAGETQASGNYEQYF.

The chain employs TRBV6-1 and TRBJ1-1, with D possibly TRBD1 on 6 matching bases. Deletions cut 6 bases from V and 3 bases from J, with 17 bases between. The CDR3 extends over 15 amino acids. The germline V gene has CDR1 MNHNS and CDR2 SASEGT. The CDR3 protein is CASRDSQQRDTEAFF. The CDR3 coding sequence is TGTGCCAGCAGGGACAGTCAGCAGAGGGACACTGAAGCTTTCTTT.

This chain connects TRBV7-2 to TRBJ1-2; D ambiguous. V lost 5 bases to trimming and J lost 6 bases, with 16 bases between them. The germline V gene encodes CDR1 SGHTA and CDR2 FQGNSA. This CDR3 has 14 residues. CDR3 sequence reads: CASSRSILRDGYTF. The CDR3 DNA follows: TGTGCCAGCAGCCGGAGTATCCTGAGGGATGGCTACACCTTC. Full variable domain (remainder filled in from reference TRBV7-2 and TRBJ1-2): GAGVSQSPSNKVTEKGKDVELRCDPISGHTALYWYRQSLGQGLEFLIYFQGNSAPDKSGLPSDRFSAERTGGSVSTLTIQRTQQEDSAVYLCASSRSILRDGYTFGSGTRLTVV.

This clone was observed a handful of times. V and J are TRBV5-5 and TRBJ1-1; TRBD1 agrees at 10 bases. The V gene's germline CDR1 is SGHKS and CDR2 YYEKEE (reference sequence). J was trimmed by 5 bases and V by 5 bases; bases with no gene match: 9. The CDR3 contains 15 residues. The CDR3 bases are TGTGCCAGCAGAAAGGGGGGACAGGGGAAGACTGAAGCTTTCTTT. Protein product: CASRKGGQGKTEAFF.